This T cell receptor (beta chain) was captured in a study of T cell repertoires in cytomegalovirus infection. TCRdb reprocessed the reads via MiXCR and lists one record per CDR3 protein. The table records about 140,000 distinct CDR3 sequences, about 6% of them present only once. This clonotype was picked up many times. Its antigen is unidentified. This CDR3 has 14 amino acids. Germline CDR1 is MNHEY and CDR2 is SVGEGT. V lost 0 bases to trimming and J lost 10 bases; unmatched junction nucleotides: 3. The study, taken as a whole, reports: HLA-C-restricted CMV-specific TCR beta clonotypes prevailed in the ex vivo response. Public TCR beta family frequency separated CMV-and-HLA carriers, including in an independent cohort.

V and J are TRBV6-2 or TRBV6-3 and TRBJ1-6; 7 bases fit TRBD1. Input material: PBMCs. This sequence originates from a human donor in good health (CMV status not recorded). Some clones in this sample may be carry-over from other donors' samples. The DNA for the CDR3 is TGTGCCAGCAGTTACTCGGGACAGTCGTCACCCCTCCACTTT. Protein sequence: CASSYSGQSSPLHF.